The 16 T cell receptor beta chains below were found in one sample sequenced in a study of shared clonotypes between healthy human individuals. Profiling relied on immunoSEQ multiplex PCR, and the TCRdb table lists in-frame clones only, not all of them. The sample consists of approximately 1.5 million clones, 98% of them appearing once. Sequencing used naive CD4+ T cells sorted from blood. Noted subset: CD45RA+ positively selected. The receptors shown here come from a man aged 25-40 years in good health.

A remark on this clone: The same CDR3 can be traced to other DNA sequences in this sample. V and J are TRBV7-9 and TRBJ1-1, with no clear D. Trimming shortened V by 3 bases and J by 1 base, and 3 bases separated the two germline ends. This CDR3 contains 12 residues. Germline V gene data show CDR1 as SEHNR and CDR2 as FQNEAQ (reference sequence). The CDR3 sequence: CASSFENTEAFF. The DNA of the CDR3 is TGTGCCAGCAGCTTCGAGAACACTGAAGCTTTCTTT.

The chain couples TRBV6-6 to TRBJ2-7; 13 bases line up with TRBD2. The CDR3 is 14 amino acids. Germline CDR1 is MNHNY and CDR2 is SVGAGI (reference sequence). With V trimmed by 7 bases and J by 5 bases, 5 bases remained unmatched. CDR3 DNA sequence: TGTGCCAGCACCGTTGGGACTAGCGGGAACGAGCAGTACTTC. Translation gives CASTVGTSGNEQYF.

The chain uses TRBV29-1 and TRBJ2-1; TRBD1 matches 9 bases. V shed 4 bases, J shed 2 bases, and the junction held 15 bases outside the gene matches. There are 18 residues in the CDR3. Germline V gene data show CDR1 as SQVTM and CDR2 as ANQGSEA. The DNA for the CDR3 is TGCAGCGTTGCGGACAGGGGACGAACTAGGTTGGCCTACAATGAGCAGTTCTTC. It codes for CSVADRGRTRLAYNEQFF.

The genes are TRBV5-1 and TRBJ2-7; 9 positions match TRBD2. The CDR3 contains 19 residues. Germline assignment: CDR1 SGHRS and CDR2 YFSETQ. J was trimmed by 3 bases and V by 4 bases; bases with no gene match: 20. The CDR3 loop is CASSPYSGRIGGAYYEQYF. CDR3 bases: TGCGCCAGCAGCCCCTATAGCGGGAGAATCGGCGGGGCCTACTACGAGCAGTACTTC.

J is TRBJ2-7 and V is TRBV5-1; 9 nucleotides line up with TRBD2. This CDR3 spans 17 amino acids. Germline values: CDR1 SGHRS, CDR2 YFSETQ. Trimming at V came to 3 bases and at J to 2 bases, leaving 12 bases not matched to a gene. The CDR3 DNA is TGCGCCAGCAGCTCCTACTTGGCTAGCGGGACGCCCTACGAGCAGTACTTC. It encodes CASSSYLASGTPYEQYF.

The V call is TRBV5-6, the J call TRBJ1-2; D remains ambiguous. Trimming pared 2 bases from V and 5 bases from J, leaving 10 bases between. This CDR3 is built from 13 residues. CDR1 and CDR2 (germline): SGHDT, YYEEEE. CDR3 protein: CASSLWTGYGYTF. The CDR3 DNA is TGTGCCAGCAGCTTATGGACGGGGTATGGCTACACCTTC.

This clone appeared once. This chain connects TRBV28 to TRBJ2-1, with 9 bases lining up with TRBD2. The CDR3 length is 17 residues. Germline CDR1 is MDHEN and CDR2 is SYDVKM. Trimming took 0 bases from V and 6 from J; bases not matched to a gene: 9. The CDR3 loop reads CASSLWASGIGGNEQFF. CDR3 DNA: TGTGCCAGCAGTTTATGGGCTAGCGGGATAGGTGGCAATGAGCAGTTCTTC.

The chain recombines TRBV6-1 with TRBJ2-1, with 8 bases aligning to TRBD1. The CDR3 contains 15 residues. Germline V gene lookup returns CDR1 MNHNS and CDR2 SASEGT. After removal of 4 bases from V and 2 bases from J, the junction contained 4 bases not matched to a gene. The CDR3 is CASSVRQGTYNEQFF. The CDR3 nucleotides are TGTGCCAGCAGTGTTAGACAGGGGACCTACAATGAGCAGTTCTTC.

The chain carries TRBV4-3 and TRBJ1-5; D may be TRBD1 (5 bases). V lost 5 bases and J 2 bases, leaving 19 bases between the germline ends. CDR1 and CDR2 from the germline V gene are LGHNA and YSLEER. The length of the CDR3 is 17 residues. As DNA, the CDR3 is TGCGCCAGCAGCTCCGACACGAGAACGGGGGGCAATCAGCCCCAGCATTTT. Its protein product is CASSSDTRTGGNQPQHF.

This clone has a single count. The J gene is TRBJ2-7, the V gene TRBV11-2, with 8 bases fitting TRBD2. V dropped 5 bases and J dropped 5; count of bases not matched to a gene: 5. In germline, CDR1 is SGHAT, CDR2 FQNNGV. The CDR3 spans 13 residues. The CDR3 loop is CASSPGRGDEQYF. The CDR3 DNA follows: TGTGCCAGCAGCCCCGGGAGGGGCGACGAGCAGTACTTC.

This chain connects TRBV15 to TRBJ2-7, with 14 bases fitting TRBD2. With 2 bases clipped from V and 7 bases from J, the junction kept 7 bases outside the gene matches. CDR3 length equals 16 residues. Germline V CDR1 and CDR2: LNHNV, YYDKDF (reference sequence). DNA of the CDR3: TGTGCCACCAGCAGACCTGGGACTAGCGGGAGAAGGGAGCAGTACTTC. This encodes CATSRPGTSGRREQYF.

This clone was seen just once. The rearrangement links TRBV6-1 to TRBJ1-5; weak D call: TRBD1 (5 bases). Germline V lookup: CDR1 MNHNS, CDR2 SASEGT. The germline V and J ends were trimmed by 1 base and 11 bases, with 6 bases remaining between them. The CDR3 length is 11 residues. The CDR3 sequence is CASSEEGAQHF. The CDR3 nucleotides read TGTGCCAGCAGTGAAGAAGGGGCCCAGCATTTT.

The V gene is TRBV28, the J gene TRBJ1-3; D not certain. The length of the CDR3 is 13 residues. The germline CDR1 and CDR2 sequences are MDHEN and SYDVKM. V was trimmed by 6 bases and J by 7 bases, leaving 13 bases between them. CDR3 nucleotides: TGTGCCAGCAGCCCCGAGCTGGGGAACACCATATATTTT. Protein product: CASSPELGNTIYF.

The chain is built from TRBV4-2 and TRBJ2-2, with D uncertain. The germline gives CDR1 LGHNA, CDR2 YNFKEQ. V was clipped by 5 bases and J by 6 bases, with 22 bases between them. The CDR3 length is 17 residues. As DNA, the CDR3 is TGTGCCAGCAGCTCCAACAAAATCCTAAGTGGGGCCGGGGAGCTGTTTTTT. Its translation: CASSSNKILSGAGELFF.

The V gene is TRBV5-1, the J gene TRBJ1-3; D perhaps matches TRBD1 (5 bases). CDR3 length: 16 residues. Germline CDR1 SGHRS, CDR2 YFSETQ. The V end was cut by 0 bases, the J end by 2 bases, with 12 bases between. CDR3 sequence: CASSLVQGAAGNTIYF. The CDR3 DNA follows: TGCGCCAGCAGCTTGGTTCAGGGAGCAGCTGGAAACACCATATATTTT.

This chain connects TRBV5-4 to TRBJ2-5, with 9 positions matching TRBD2. The junction had 3 bases not matched to a gene; V was cut back by 0 bases and J by 0 bases. The CDR3 runs to 16 residues. Looked up from germline, CDR1 is SGHNT and CDR2 is YYREEE (reference sequence). CDR3 amino acids: CASSLELAGDQETQYF. The DNA for the CDR3 is TGTGCCAGCAGCTTGGAATTAGCGGGAGACCAAGAGACCCAGTACTTC.